This T cell receptor beta chain comes out of a study of human T cells and chemical hapten exposure. Specified time point: patch test 1, 2 weeks after DPC sensitization. Treatment indicated: therapeutic diphenylcyclopropenone sensitization with weekly scalp DPC. Blood draws came before every patch-test application. The starting material, unfractionated whole blood, was used for total RNA extraction. In its sample, this clonotype was seen many times. Its antigen is currently unknown. As handled by the study authors: The number of TCRs in each sample had a median of approximately 90,000 and spanned roughly 23,224 to 750,000. TCRdb re-called the RACE reads with MiXCR, one entry per CDR3 protein. TCRdb, rather than the study authors, made the V and J calls. The data show 370,000 or so distinct CDR3 sequences, 4% to 5.5% seen once. General study findings and limits: Versus controls, expanded TCRs had significantly more large CDR3 similarity clusters.

The CDR3 is 14 residues long. V shed 7 bases and J 4 bases; nucleotides not matched to a gene: 8. Per germline, CDR1 SNHLY and CDR2 FYNNEI. This chain connects TRBV2 to TRBJ2-3, with TRBD2 matching over 7 bases. The receptor comes from a woman aged 45 to 65 with alopecia areata. Some clones in this sample may be carry-over from other donors' samples. This sample comprised whole blood, obtained in connection with sensitization to the hapten diphenylcyclopropenone (DPC). The DNA of the CDR3 is TGTGCCAGCAACGTGGGGGGGTATGCAGATACGCAGTATTTT. Translating it yields CASNVGGYADTQYF.